These 13 T cell receptor beta chains were sequenced from one sample in a study of blood T cell repertoires in COVID-19. The table came from immunoSEQ multiplex PCR; TCRdb's copy has only in-frame clones and leaves some out. This sample carries roughly 250,000 clones, around 90% of them seen once, and the ten largest clones take about 6.9%. The source material was PBMCs or T cells enriched from blood (not recorded which). These receptors all come from a woman in her 30s with acute COVID-19.

J is TRBJ2-1 and V is TRBV19; 11 bases match TRBD1. Per the germline V gene, CDR1 is LNHDA and CDR2 is SQIVND (reference sequence). The CDR3 totals 16 residues. V was pared by 5 bases and J by 8 bases, with 11 bases of the junction left unmatched. CDR3 DNA: TGTGCCAGTAGTTCAATCCGGGACAGGGGGTCTCATGAGCAGTTCTTC. This encodes CASSSIRDRGSHEQFF.

The chain couples TRBV2 to TRBJ1-1; D unresolved. CDR1 is SNHLY, CDR2 FYNNEI, per germline. The CDR3 covers 12 residues. Trimming stripped 5 bases from V and 11 bases from J, with 15 bases between. The CDR3 nucleotides read TGTGCCAGCAGTACGATGTCCCCGGGGGCTTTCTTT. Its protein is CASSTMSPGAFF.

J is TRBJ2-7 and V is TRBV19, with D tentatively TRBD1 (5 bases). There are 13 residues in the CDR3. Germline CDR1 LNHDA, CDR2 SQIVND (reference sequence). Trimming left V 7 bases short and J 8 bases short, with 18 bases between. This CDR3 reads CASTQPPGYKQYF. CDR3 coding DNA: TGTGCCAGTACCCAGCCCCCAGGGTACAAGCAGTACTTC.

This chain joins TRBV29-1 and TRBJ1-2, with TRBD1 matching over 7 bases. The V segment lost 5 bases and the J segment 3 bases; nucleotides outside the gene matches: 6. The CDR3 runs to 13 residues. Per the germline V gene, CDR1 is SQVTM and CDR2 is ANQGSEA. The CDR3 loop is CSVSQGEDYGYTF. DNA for the CDR3: TGCAGCGTTTCGCAGGGGGAAGACTATGGCTACACCTTC.

The chain recombines TRBV29-1 with TRBJ2-1; D unresolved. The CDR3 has 12 amino acids. The V gene lost 5 bases and the J gene lost 6 bases, with 11 bases spanning the gap. Looked up from germline, CDR1 is SQVTM and CDR2 is ANQGSEA. CDR3 residues: CSVSRYGNEQFF. CDR3 DNA sequence: TGCAGCGTTTCCAGGTACGGCAATGAGCAGTTCTTC.

The V and J genes are TRBV10-3 and TRBJ2-3; TRBD2 aligns across 16 bases. The V gene's germline CDR1 is ENHRY and CDR2 SYGVKD. V lost 6 bases and J lost 2; bases outside the gene matches: 5. The CDR3 consists of 17 residues. The chain's CDR3 is CAIREGLAGGHTDTQYF. The CDR3 DNA follows: TGTGCCATCAGGGAGGGACTAGCGGGAGGGCACACAGATACGCAGTATTTT.

The sample holds one count of this clone. This chain links TRBV5-1 with TRBJ1-1; D perhaps matches TRBD1 (6 bases). The CDR3 runs 13 residues. The V end was cut by 0 bases, the J end by 6 bases, with 9 bases between. The V gene's germline CDR1 is SGHRS and CDR2 YFSETQ. The CDR3 DNA is TGCGCCAGCAGCTTGGAGGGGGTGGCTGAAGCTTTCTTT. It encodes CASSLEGVAEAFF.

The chain links TRBV7-3 to TRBJ2-2; 10 bases are a match to TRBD1. The J segment lost 7 bases and the V segment lost 5 bases, leaving 13 bases of the junction unmatched. Germline lookup yields CDR1 SGHTA and CDR2 FQGTGA. The CDR3 totals 17 residues. The CDR3 loop is CASSRDERQGAVGELFF. DNA of the CDR3: TGTGCCAGCAGCCGGGACGAAAGACAGGGGGCTGTCGGGGAGCTGTTTTTT.

The J gene is TRBJ2-6, the V gene TRBV21-1; the table gives TRBD1 as D, unverified against the DNA. TRBV21-1 is tagged as a pseudogene. The CDR3 runs to 18 residues. DNA for the CDR3: TGTGCCAGCAGCAGAAAGGGTGGTAGACAGGGGGAATCCAACGTCCTGACTTTC. Residues: CASSRKGGRQGESNVLTF.

V and J are TRBV28 and TRBJ2-2, with D uncertain. Germline V gene data show CDR1 as MDHEN and CDR2 as SYDVKM. The length of the CDR3 is 15 residues. Trimming removed 1 base at V and 5 bases at J, with 11 bases between. The CDR3 reads CASSLSRVWTGELFF. As DNA, the CDR3 is TGTGCCAGCAGTTTATCCCGGGTTTGGACCGGGGAGCTGTTTTTT. The entire variable domain, with the rest obtained from reference TRBV28 and TRBJ2-2, is as follows: DVKVTQSSRYLVKRTGEKVFLECVQDMDHENMFWYRQDPGLGLRLIYFSYDVKMKEKGDIPEGYSVSREKKERFSLILESASTNQTSMYLCASSLSRVWTGELFFGEGSRLTVL.

V gene TRBV28 combines with J gene TRBJ1-4; 9 bases line up with TRBD1. Germline CDR1 and CDR2: MDHEN and SYDVKM. Unmatched junction bases numbered 7, after V lost 10 bases and J lost 7 bases. This CDR3 is 13 amino acids long. CDR3 sequence (DNA): TGTGCCACCAAGACAGGGGGGGTTGAAAAACTGTTTTTT. Its translation: CATKTGGVEKLFF.

The V and J genes are TRBV15 and TRBJ1-1; tentative D call: TRBD1 (5 bases). The V end was cut by 0 bases, the J end by 10 bases, with 15 bases between. The CDR3 extends over 14 amino acids. The germline gives CDR1 LNHNV, CDR2 YYDKDF (reference sequence). DNA of the CDR3: TGTGCCACCAGCAGAGATAATGGGCGGGGCACAGCTTTCTTT. Translating it yields CATSRDNGRGTAFF.

The rearrangement joins TRBV6-2 or TRBV6-3 to TRBJ2-2; 9 nucleotides match TRBD1. This CDR3 comprises 15 residues. Trimming took 6 bases from V and 5 from J; bases not matched to a gene: 7. From germline, CDR1 is MNHEY and CDR2 SVGEGT. CDR3 nucleotide sequence: TGTGCCAGCAGCCGACAGGGGGTCGTTACCGGGGAGCTGTTTTTT. Amino acids: CASSRQGVVTGELFF.